These 17 T cell receptor beta chains came from one sample sequenced in a study of blood T cell repertoires in COVID-19. The protocol was immunoSEQ multiplex PCR, while the TCRdb copy is restricted to in-frame clones and leaves out a portion. The sample contains some 370,000 clones, about 90% of which appear only once. Source material: peripheral blood. All receptors derive from a middle-aged man with acute or convalescent COVID-19.

This clone came up a few times. The rearrangement links TRBV10-1 to TRBJ1-1, with D tentatively TRBD1 (5 bases). Trimming left V 5 bases short and J 5 bases short, with 15 bases between. The length of the CDR3 is 14 residues. Germline V gene lookup returns CDR1 WNHNN and CDR2 SYGVQD (reference sequence). The CDR3 DNA follows: TGCGCCAGCAGTCGAGCAGGGATTATTACTGAAGCTTTCTTT. This encodes CASSRAGIITEAFF.

J is TRBJ1-3 and V is TRBV7-3, with a weak D call TRBD1 (5 bases). From germline, CDR1 is SGHTA and CDR2 FQGTGA. The CDR3 is 13 amino acids. Trimming took off 6 bases at V and 3 bases at J, with 9 bases between the two ends. The CDR3: CASSGAGGNTIYF. In nucleotides, the CDR3 is TGTGCCAGCAGTGGGGCAGGTGGAAACACCATATATTTT.

The chain carries TRBV6-2 or TRBV6-3 and TRBJ2-2; 8 bases fit TRBD1. The V gene end was trimmed by 4 bases and the J gene end by 1 base; junction bases not matched to a gene: 5. This CDR3 is 16 amino acids long. The germline V gene has CDR1 MNHEY and CDR2 SVGEGT. The DNA of the CDR3 is TGTGCCAGCAGTTCGGACAGGGTTGGGAACACCGGGGAGCTGTTTTTT. Amino acid sequence: CASSSDRVGNTGELFF.

CDR3 coding DNA: TGTGCCAGCAGCGTAGCCAGCTCGGGAGCCGGGGAGCTGTTTTTT. Protein product: CASSVASSGAGELFF. V usage is TRBV9 and J usage is TRBJ2-2, with TRBD2 as a possible D gene (6 bases). The germline CDR1 and CDR2 sequences are SGDLS and YYNGEE. The CDR3 has 15 residues. Trimming removed 0 bases at V and 6 bases at J, with 12 bases between. The full variable domain, rest sourced from reference TRBV9 and TRBJ2-2, is DSGVTQTPKHLITATGQRVTLRCSPRSGDLSVYWYQQSLDQGLQFLIQYYNGEERAKGNILERFSAQQFPDLHSELNLSSLELGDSALYFCASSVASSGAGELFFGEGSRLTVL.

The chain couples TRBV3-1 (or the pseudogene TRBV3-2) to TRBJ2-1; D unresolved. Germline-derived CDR1 and CDR2 are LGHDT and YNNKEL (reference sequence). The V end was cut by 5 bases, the J end by 6 bases, with 14 bases between. The CDR3 runs to 14 residues. As DNA, the CDR3 is TGTGCCAGCAGCGACGATTGGGCTTTCAATGAGCAGTTCTTC. This sequence encodes CASSDDWAFNEQFF.

The V gene is TRBV6-5, the J gene TRBJ1-4; TRBD1 might be the D (5 bases). Trimming stripped 4 bases from V and 5 bases from J, with 11 bases between. Per germline, CDR1 MNHEY and CDR2 SVGAGI. CDR3 length: 14 residues. The CDR3 DNA sequence: TGTGCCAGCAGTTTTGGACACGGAAATGAAAAACTGTTTTTT. Translating gives CASSFGHGNEKLFF.

J is TRBJ1-5 and V is TRBV5-8; tentatively, D is TRBD1 (5 bases). Germline CDR1 reads SGHTS; CDR2 reads YDEGEE. This CDR3 contains 14 residues. The ends were cut back, 0 bases at V and 8 bases at J, with 12 bases in the middle. CDR3 in DNA: TGTGCCAGCAGCTTGGTTTCGGGGGGTAAGCCCCAGCATTTT. Amino acids: CASSLVSGGKPQHF.

The chain links TRBV7-8 to TRBJ2-7; 9 bases are shared with TRBD2. V shed 5 bases, J shed 9 bases, and the junction held 14 bases outside the gene matches. Germline V gives CDR1 SGHVS, CDR2 FQNEAQ. The CDR3 has 15 amino acids. The CDR3 region is CASSTALAGVGRQYF. DNA for the CDR3: TGTGCCAGCAGCACCGCCTTAGCGGGAGTTGGGAGGCAGTACTTC.

The chain couples TRBV7-8 to TRBJ2-3, with 12 nucleotides matching TRBD1. J lost 7 bases, V lost 2 bases, and 7 bases had no gene match. From germline, CDR1 is SGHVS and CDR2 FQNEAQ. This CDR3 is built from 16 residues. In nucleotides, the CDR3 is TGTGCCAGCAGCTTAACAGGGGGACAGGGGGCCTATACGCAGTATTTT. It encodes CASSLTGGQGAYTQYF.

V is TRBV14 and J is TRBJ1-1; TRBD1 agrees at 12 bases. Germline CDR1 and CDR2: SGHDN and FVKESK. After removal of 6 bases from V and 0 bases from J, the junction contained 8 bases not matched to a gene. The CDR3 length is 17 residues. The CDR3 nucleotides are TGTGCCAGCAGTTTCGGGACAGGGGGCCTCATGAACACTGAAGCTTTCTTT. This translates into CASSFGTGGLMNTEAFF.

This clone came up a few times. The chain uses TRBV6-5 and TRBJ1-1, with TRBD1 matching 8 bases. The CDR3 loop spans 14 amino acids. The V and J ends lost 7 bases and 5 bases, in that order; junction bases with no gene match: 9. Germline V gene lookup returns CDR1 MNHEY and CDR2 SVGAGI. This CDR3 reads CASTTGVGRTEAFF. Written as DNA, the CDR3 is TGTGCCAGCACGACAGGGGTTGGAAGGACTGAAGCTTTCTTT.

The genes are TRBV7-9 and TRBJ2-5; D ambiguous. There are 13 residues in the CDR3. Germline loops: CDR1 SEHNR, CDR2 FQNEAQ (reference sequence). Between the trimmed V and J ends, which lost 1 base and 3 bases, there was a span of 6 bases. The DNA for the CDR3 is TGTGCCAGCAGCTTAGTCAGGAAAGAGACCCAGTACTTC. Amino acid sequence: CASSLVRKETQYF.

The chain combines TRBV27 with TRBJ2-5; the match to TRBD2 covers 11 bases. The CDR3 has 15 residues. CDR1 is MNHEY, CDR2 SMNVEV, per germline (reference sequence). J was trimmed by 1 base and V by 6 bases; bases with no gene match: 4. In DNA, the CDR3 is TGTGCCAGCAGCACTAGCGGGAGCCCCCAAGAGACCCAGTACTTC. Translated: CASSTSGSPQETQYF.

This clone showed up just a few times. The V gene is TRBV5-1, the J gene TRBJ2-1; a weak D match, TRBD1 (6 bases). Germline lookup yields CDR1 SGHRS and CDR2 YFSETQ. The V and J ends lost 0 bases and 5 bases respectively, with 9 bases between them. The CDR3 consists of 14 residues. CDR3 sequence reads: CASSLGQANNEQFF. The CDR3, as DNA: TGCGCCAGCAGCTTGGGACAGGCAAACAATGAGCAGTTCTTC.

The chain carries TRBV11-3 and TRBJ2-5, with D possibly being TRBD2 (6 bases). The length of the CDR3 is 13 residues. Trimming pared 5 bases from V and 5 bases from J, leaving 12 bases between. Germline V gene sequence: CDR1 SGHNT, CDR2 YENEEA. CDR3 residues: CASSAAGRETQYF. In DNA form, the CDR3 reads TGTGCCAGCAGCGCAGCGGGTCGGGAGACCCAGTACTTC.

This clone was seen only once. The chain carries TRBV20-1 and TRBJ1-2; 12 bases line up with TRBD1. The V segment lost 3 bases and the J segment 5 bases; nucleotides outside the gene matches: 10. This CDR3 has 16 amino acids. Germline V CDR1 and CDR2: DFQATT, SNEGSKA (reference sequence). CDR3 nucleotides: TGCAGTGCTAGTGGACCCGGGACAGGGGGCGGATATGGCTACACCTTC. Encoded protein: CSASGPGTGGGYGYTF.

This chain connects TRBV28 to TRBJ2-1, with D maybe TRBD2 (6 bases). CDR1 and CDR2 (germline): MDHEN, SYDVKM. The ends were cut back, 3 bases at V and 8 bases at J, with 26 bases in the middle. The CDR3 is 18 residues long. The CDR3 DNA sequence: TGTGCCAGCAGTTTTGATAGGTACGGCGGGGAGAGGACCTATGAGCAGTTCTTC. The encoded protein is CASSFDRYGGERTYEQFF.